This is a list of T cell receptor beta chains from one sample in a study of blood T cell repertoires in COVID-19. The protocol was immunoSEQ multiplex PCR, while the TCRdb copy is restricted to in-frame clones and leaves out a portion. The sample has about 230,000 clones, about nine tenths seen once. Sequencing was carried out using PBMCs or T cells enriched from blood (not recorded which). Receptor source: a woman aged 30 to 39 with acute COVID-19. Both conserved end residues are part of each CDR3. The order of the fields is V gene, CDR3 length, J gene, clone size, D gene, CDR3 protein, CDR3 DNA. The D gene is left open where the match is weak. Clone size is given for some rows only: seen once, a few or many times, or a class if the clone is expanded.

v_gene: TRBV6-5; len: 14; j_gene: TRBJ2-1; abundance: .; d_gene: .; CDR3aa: CASSYHGGGAEQFF; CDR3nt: TGTGCCAGCAGTTACCACGGTGGGGGGGCTGAGCAGTTCTTC
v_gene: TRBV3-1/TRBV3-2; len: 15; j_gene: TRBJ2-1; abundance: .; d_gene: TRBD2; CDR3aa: CASSQEGGDYNEQFF; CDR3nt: TGTGCCAGCAGCCAAGAGGGGGGGGATTACAATGAGCAGTTCTTC
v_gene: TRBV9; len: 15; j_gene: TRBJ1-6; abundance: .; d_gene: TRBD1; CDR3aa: CASSRDRDYNSPLHF; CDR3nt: TGTGCCAGCAGCAGAGACAGGGATTACAATTCACCCCTCCACTTT
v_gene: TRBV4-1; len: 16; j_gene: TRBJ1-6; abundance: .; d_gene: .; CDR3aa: CASSQGGDGHNSPLHF; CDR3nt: TGCGCCAGCAGCCAGGGGGGGGACGGGCATAATTCACCCCTCCACTTT
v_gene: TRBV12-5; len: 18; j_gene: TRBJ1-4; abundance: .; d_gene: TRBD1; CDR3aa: CASGLVRDRYLRGEKLFF; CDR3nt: TGTGCTAGTGGTTTGGTCCGGGACAGGTACCTTCGGGGGGAAAAACTGTTTTTT
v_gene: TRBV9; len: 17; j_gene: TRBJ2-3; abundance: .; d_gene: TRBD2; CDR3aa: CASSPRTSGGALDTQYF; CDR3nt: TGTGCCAGCAGCCCCCGGACTAGCGGGGGGGCCTTGGATACGCAGTATTTT
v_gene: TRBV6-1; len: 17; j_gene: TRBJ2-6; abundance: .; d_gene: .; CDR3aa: CASSETLFGSGANVLTF; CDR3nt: TGTGCCAGCAGTGAAACTCTCTTCGGCTCTGGGGCCAACGTCCTGACTTTC
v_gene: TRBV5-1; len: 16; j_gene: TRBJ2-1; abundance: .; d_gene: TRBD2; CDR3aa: CASSSASGGSHDEQFF; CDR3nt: TGCGCCAGCAGCTCTGCTAGCGGGGGTAGTCACGATGAGCAGTTCTTC
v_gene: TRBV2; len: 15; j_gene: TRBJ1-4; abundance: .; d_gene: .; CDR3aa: CASSRQAHGDEKLFF; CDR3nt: TGTGCCAGCAGCCGACAGGCACACGGCGATGAAAAACTGTTTTTT
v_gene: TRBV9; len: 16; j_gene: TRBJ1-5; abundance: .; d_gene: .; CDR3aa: CASSPYPDRGYQPQHF; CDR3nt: TGTGCCAGCAGCCCCTACCCGGACCGAGGGTATCAGCCCCAGCATTTT
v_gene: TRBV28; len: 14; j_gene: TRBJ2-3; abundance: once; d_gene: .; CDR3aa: CASYKDTYTDTQYF; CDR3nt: TGTGCCAGCTACAAGGACACTTACACAGATACGCAGTATTTT
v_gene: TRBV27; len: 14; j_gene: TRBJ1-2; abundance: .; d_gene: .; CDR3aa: CASSLGGFNYGYTF; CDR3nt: TGTGCCAGCAGTTTAGGGGGGTTTAACTATGGCTACACCTTC
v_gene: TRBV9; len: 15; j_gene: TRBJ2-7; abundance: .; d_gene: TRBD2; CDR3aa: CASSVGGVGLYEQYF; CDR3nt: TGTGCCAGCAGCGTAGGCGGGGTGGGACTATACGAGCAGTACTTC
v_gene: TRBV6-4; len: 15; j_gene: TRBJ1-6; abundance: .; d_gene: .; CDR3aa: CASSDQAGRDSPLHF; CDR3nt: TGTGCCAGCAGTGACCAAGCGGGACGCGATTCACCCCTCCACTTT
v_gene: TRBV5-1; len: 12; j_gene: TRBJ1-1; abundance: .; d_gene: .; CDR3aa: CASSLEGSEAFF; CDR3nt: TGCGCCAGCAGCTTGGAGGGGTCTGAAGCTTTCTTT
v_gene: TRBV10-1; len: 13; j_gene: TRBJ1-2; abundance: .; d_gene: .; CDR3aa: CASSPTGNYGYTF; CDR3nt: TGCGCCAGCAGCCCGACGGGGAACTATGGCTACACCTTC
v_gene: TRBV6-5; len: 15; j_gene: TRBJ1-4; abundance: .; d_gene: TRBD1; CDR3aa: CASSYFTGGIEKLFF; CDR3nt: TGTGCCAGCAGTTACTTTACAGGGGGTATTGAAAAACTGTTTTTT
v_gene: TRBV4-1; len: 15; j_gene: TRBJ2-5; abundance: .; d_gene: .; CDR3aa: CASSSQLVSMETQYF; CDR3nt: TGCGCCAGCAGCTCGCAACTAGTATCAATGGAGACCCAGTACTTC
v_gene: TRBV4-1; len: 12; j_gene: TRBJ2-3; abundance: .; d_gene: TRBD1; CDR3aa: CASSGQGDTQYF; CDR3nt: TGCGCCAGCAGCGGACAGGGAGATACGCAGTATTTT
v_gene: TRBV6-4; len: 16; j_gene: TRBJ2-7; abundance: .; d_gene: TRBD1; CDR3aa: CASSSAPGQGANEQYF; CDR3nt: TGTGCCAGCAGTTCCGCTCCGGGACAGGGGGCGAACGAGCAGTACTTC
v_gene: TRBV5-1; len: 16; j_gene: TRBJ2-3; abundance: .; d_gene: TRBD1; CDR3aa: CASSGSDRGFTDTQYF; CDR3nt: TGCGCCAGCAGCGGATCCGACAGGGGGTTCACAGATACGCAGTATTTT
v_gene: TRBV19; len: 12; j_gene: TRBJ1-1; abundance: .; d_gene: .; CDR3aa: CASSVTNTEAFF; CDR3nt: TGTGCCAGTAGTGTGACAAACACTGAAGCTTTCTTT
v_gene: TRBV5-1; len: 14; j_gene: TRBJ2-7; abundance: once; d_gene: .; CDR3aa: CASSFDRNNYEQYF; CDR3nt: TGCGCCAGCAGCTTTGACAGGAATAACTACGAGCAGTACTTC
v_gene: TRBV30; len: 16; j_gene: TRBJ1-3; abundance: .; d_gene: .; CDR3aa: CAWTRSTGHSGNTIYF; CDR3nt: TGTGCCTGGACTCGATCCACAGGGCACTCTGGAAACACCATATATTTT